Below, 27 T cell receptor beta chains from the same sample are listed, as sequenced in a study of PD-1 blockade in mismatch repair-deficient tumors. TCRdb's copy holds only in-frame clones and misses some; the assay was immunoSEQ multiplex PCR. Of approximately 37,000 clones listed, 70% to 90% are singletons. Sequenced here: peripheral blood, sampled roughly 75 weeks after starting pembrolizumab. The receptors come from an adult with mismatch repair-deficient cancer.

The V and J genes are TRBV11-2 and TRBJ2-7; D is undetermined. Trimming removed 2 bases from V and 2 bases from J, with 4 bases in between. The CDR3 sequence is 12 residues long. The V gene's germline CDR1 is SGHAT and CDR2 FQNNGV. CDR3 loop: CASSLLTYEQYF. The CDR3 DNA is TGTGCCAGCAGCTTATTGACCTACGAGCAGTACTTC.

V and J are TRBV7-2 and TRBJ2-4; perhaps TRBD1 as D (6 bases). The V end was cut by 4 bases, the J end by 2 bases, with 9 bases between. Germline-derived CDR1 and CDR2 are SGHTA and FQGNSA. There are 14 residues in the CDR3. This CDR3 reads CASSWGPSKNIQYF. CDR3 sequence (DNA): TGTGCCAGCAGCTGGGGGCCTTCCAAAAACATTCAGTACTTC. Complete variable domain (other parts from reference TRBV7-2 and TRBJ2-4): GAGVSQSPSNKVTEKGKDVELRCDPISGHTALYWYRQSLGQGLEFLIYFQGNSAPDKSGLPSDRFSAERTGGSVSTLTIQRTQQEDSAVYLCASSWGPSKNIQYFGAGTRLSVL.

This clone occurred once. This chain links TRBV5-4 with TRBJ2-5, with D tentatively TRBD2 (6 bases). CDR1 and CDR2 (germline): SGHNT, YYREEE (reference sequence). V was trimmed by 0 bases and J by 2 bases, leaving 8 bases between them. The CDR3 runs to 14 residues. The DNA of the CDR3 is TGTGCCAGCAGCTTGGCTGGACTACAAGAGACCCAGTACTTC. It is translated as CASSLAGLQETQYF.

In its sample, this clone was seen a few times. The V call is TRBV6-1, the J call TRBJ1-5; D ambiguous. In germline, CDR1 is MNHNS, CDR2 SASEGT. This CDR3 contains 13 residues. The V end lost 8 bases, the J end lost 0 bases, and 8 bases lay between the germline ends. CDR3 residues: CASVRNSNQPQHF. Here the CDR3 DNA reads TGTGCCAGCGTCCGGAATAGCAATCAGCCCCAGCATTTT.

The gene calls are TRBV5-5 and TRBJ2-7, with 9 bases aligning to TRBD2. The V segment lost 1 base and the J segment 4 bases; nucleotides outside the gene matches: 21. There are 20 residues in the CDR3. CDR1 and CDR2 (germline): SGHKS, YYEKEE (reference sequence). The CDR3 protein is CASSLFAASGIQRWGYEQYF. In DNA form, the CDR3 reads TGTGCCAGCAGCTTGTTTGCGGCTAGCGGGATCCAACGGTGGGGTTACGAGCAGTACTTC.

The V gene is TRBV11-3, the J gene TRBJ1-5; tentative D call: TRBD1 (5 bases). The CDR3 contains 14 residues. CDR1 SGHNT and CDR2 YENEEA come from the germline V gene. Trimming took off 3 bases at V and 6 bases at J, with 12 bases between the two ends. The CDR3 DNA follows: TGTGCCAGCAGCTTTGGAGGGGAGGGTCAGCCCCAGCATTTT. Translated, it gives CASSFGGEGQPQHF.

This chain uses TRBV5-1 with TRBJ2-3; the D is unclear. Germline lookup yields CDR1 SGHRS and CDR2 YFSETQ. The CDR3 covers 14 residues. The V and J ends lost 0 bases and 2 bases respectively, with 7 bases between them. The CDR3 here is CASSLAQTTDTQYF. The CDR3 DNA reads as TGCGCCAGCAGCTTGGCCCAGACCACAGATACGCAGTATTTT.

The J gene is TRBJ1-2, the V gene TRBV6-5; D call uncertain. CDR1 is MNHEY and CDR2 is SVGAGI in the germline V gene. The CDR3 runs 15 residues. V shed 2 bases and J shed 6 bases, with 16 bases lying between them. CDR3: CASSYGSGGLDGYTF. CDR3 coding DNA: TGTGCCAGCAGTTACGGATCCGGAGGCCTTGATGGCTACACCTTC.

This rearrangement joins TRBV7-2 to TRBJ2-7; D is undetermined. Trimming removed 6 bases from V and 11 bases from J, with 17 bases in between. This CDR3 is 12 amino acids long. In germline, CDR1 is SGHTA, CDR2 FQGNSA. CDR3 loop: CASSSPGGDKYF. The CDR3 bases are TGTGCCAGCAGTTCGCCAGGCGGAGACAAGTACTTC.

The V and J genes are TRBV11-2 and TRBJ2-5, with TRBD1 as a possible D gene (5 bases). In germline, CDR1 is SGHAT, CDR2 FQNNGV. CDR3 length: 16 amino acids. V was cut by 0 bases and J by 3 bases, with 14 bases left in between. CDR3 DNA: TGTGCCAGCAGCTTAGATCACGGCGCAGGGAAAGAGACCCAGTACTTC. Encoded protein: CASSLDHGAGKETQYF.

The chain employs TRBV7-2 and TRBJ2-7; 9 nucleotides align to TRBD1. The CDR3 is made up of 14 amino acids. J gave up 3 bases and V 3 bases, and 3 bases lay outside the gene matches. Per the germline V gene, CDR1 is SGHTA and CDR2 is FQGNSA. This chain's CDR3 is CASSFDRGGYEQYF. The CDR3 nucleotides are TGTGCCAGCAGCTTCGACAGGGGGGGCTACGAGCAGTACTTC.

The chain is built from TRBV30 and TRBJ1-2; 7 nucleotides align to TRBD1. The V gene's germline CDR1 is GTSNPN and CDR2 SVGIG (reference sequence). This CDR3 region has 14 residues. The CDR3 coding sequence is TGTGCTTATGCTGGACAGGCACGCAGTGGTGGCTACACCTTC. Translated, it gives CAYAGQARSGGYTF.

This sequence joins TRBV10-3 and TRBJ2-6; D unresolved. V gave up 2 bases and J gave up 4 bases, with 9 bases separating them. The CDR3 totals 15 residues. CDR1 and CDR2 from the germline V gene are ENHRY and SYGVKD. The CDR3 protein is CAISEPRTGANVLTF. The CDR3 DNA is TGTGCCATCAGTGAGCCCAGGACCGGGGCCAACGTCCTGACTTTC.

V gene TRBV27 combines with J gene TRBJ1-1, with D possibly matching TRBD1 (5 bases). The CDR3 is made up of 13 amino acids. Trimming left V 4 bases short and J 3 bases short, with 9 bases between. Germline-derived CDR1 and CDR2 are MNHEY and SMNVEV (reference sequence). CDR3 bases: TGTGCCAGCAGTTGGGACGGTTACACTGAAGCTTTCTTT. This encodes CASSWDGYTEAFF.

This chain uses TRBV9 with TRBJ2-7, with D possibly TRBD1 on 5 matching bases. CDR3 length: 14 residues. The germline V gene has CDR1 SGDLS and CDR2 YYNGEE. V dropped 2 bases and J dropped 4 bases, with 13 bases sitting between them. This chain's CDR3 is CASSVEQVPYEQYF. DNA of the CDR3: TGTGCCAGCAGCGTCGAACAGGTCCCGTACGAGCAGTACTTC.

V usage is TRBV7-8 and J usage is TRBJ2-5; D is unresolved. Germline CDR1 reads SGHVS; CDR2 reads FQNEAQ. The CDR3 sequence is 13 residues long. Deletions cut 3 bases from V and 2 bases from J, with 7 bases between. CDR3 loop: CASSFSGQETQYF. The CDR3, as DNA: TGTGCCAGCAGCTTTTCGGGTCAAGAGACCCAGTACTTC.

The chain couples TRBV5-1 to TRBJ2-5, with D tentatively TRBD2 (6 bases). The CDR3 totals 14 residues. Germline V gene data show CDR1 as SGHRS and CDR2 as YFSETQ. V gave up 4 bases and J gave up 2 bases, with 12 bases separating them. CDR3 in DNA: TGCGCCAGCAGCATCTCTAGCGTACAAGAGACCCAGTACTTC. It translates to CASSISSVQETQYF.

The chain employs TRBV30 and TRBJ1-3; D gene uncertain. The CDR3 has 16 residues. The V and J ends lost 3 bases and 3 bases respectively, with 18 bases between them. The germline gives CDR1 GTSNPN, CDR2 SVGIG (reference sequence). The CDR3 nucleotides read TGTGCCTGGAGGGTAGATGGACTAGCAAATGGAAACACCATATATTTT. This sequence encodes CAWRVDGLANGNTIYF.

This chain connects TRBV19 to TRBJ1-2; 9 nucleotides line up with TRBD1. Looked up from germline, CDR1 is LNHDA and CDR2 is SQIVND (reference sequence). J gave up 4 bases and V 9 bases, and 12 bases lay outside the gene matches. This CDR3 is 15 amino acids long. The CDR3: CASASQGTGSYGYTF. The CDR3 bases are TGTGCCAGCGCCTCCCAGGGGACAGGGAGCTATGGCTACACCTTC.

CDR3 region: CASSLGVETQYF. The CDR3 DNA sequence: TGTGCCAGCAGCTTGGGGGTAGAGACCCAGTACTTC. The chain employs TRBV5-4 and TRBJ2-5; D is uncertain. The CDR3 contains 12 residues. Germline values: CDR1 SGHNT, CDR2 YYREEE (reference sequence). Trimming took 0 bases from V and 4 from J, leaving 4 bases between them.

V gene TRBV4-2 combines with J gene TRBJ2-5, with D possibly matching TRBD2 (5 bases). Germline CDR1 and CDR2: LGHNA and YNFKEQ. Trimming cost V 0 bases and J 4 bases, with 12 bases left between them. CDR3 length: 15 amino acids. CDR3 residues: CASSQEITRAETQYF. DNA for the CDR3: TGTGCCAGCAGCCAAGAGATAACGCGGGCAGAGACCCAGTACTTC.

This clone was seen just once. The chain uses TRBV6-1 and TRBJ1-1; 7 bases map to TRBD1. The germline gives CDR1 MNHNS, CDR2 SASEGT. CDR3 size: 10 residues. The V and J ends lost 8 bases and 8 bases, in that order; junction bases with no gene match: 2. CDR3 nucleotides: TGTGCCAGCTCCAGGGGGGAAGCTTTCTTT. Its translation: CASSRGEAFF.

This chain joins TRBV5-8 and TRBJ1-2; no firm D call. Trimming pared 3 bases from V and 8 bases from J, leaving 5 bases between. This CDR3 region has 10 residues. Germline V CDR1 and CDR2: SGHTS, YDEGEE. The CDR3 DNA sequence: TGTGCCAGCAGCTCGTTAGGCTACACCTTC. This encodes CASSSLGYTF.

The chain joins TRBV29-1 to TRBJ1-2, with 9 bases lining up with TRBD1. V was pared by 3 bases and J by 6 bases, with 8 bases of the junction left unmatched. The CDR3 has 14 residues. Germline lookup yields CDR1 SQVTM and CDR2 ANQGSEA. The CDR3 DNA reads TGCAGCGTTGAGAGGACCGGGACAGGGAATGGCTACACCTTC. Protein product: CSVERTGTGNGYTF.

CDR3 bases: TGCGCCAGCAGCTTGGGCTCAGGGGACACCATATATTTT. This sequence encodes CASSLGSGDTIYF. The chain couples TRBV5-1 to TRBJ1-3; maybe TRBD1 (6 bases). This CDR3 comprises 13 residues. V dropped 0 bases and J dropped 8 bases, with 9 bases sitting between them. CDR1 is SGHRS, CDR2 YFSETQ, per germline.

This chain joins TRBV5-6 and TRBJ2-3; 9 nucleotides match TRBD1. This CDR3 has 14 residues. Germline assignment: CDR1 SGHDT and CDR2 YYEEEE. Trimming at V came to 2 bases and at J to 6 bases, leaving 4 bases not matched to a gene. In DNA, the CDR3 is TGTGCCAGCAGCTTAGGACAGGGGAGGGATACGCAGTATTTT. Protein: CASSLGQGRDTQYF.

V usage is TRBV4-3 and J usage is TRBJ2-5; 8 bases line up with TRBD2. Trimming removed 1 base from V and 4 bases from J; junction bases left unmatched: 11. Germline V gene sequence: CDR1 LGHNA, CDR2 YSLEER. CDR3 size: 17 residues. In DNA form, the CDR3 reads TGCGCCAGCAGCCAAGGAACCCTAGCGGGCCTGGGAGAGACCCAGTACTTC. Its protein product is CASSQGTLAGLGETQYF.